This TCR beta chain was documented in a study of cytomegalovirus exposure and HLA in healthy donors. As for the study in general: Researchers found that less than 90% of 300 to 450 genotyped donors fell within the Caucasian-associated ancestry cluster.

Trimming removed 0 bases from V and 7 bases from J, with 9 bases in between. Germline V gene data show CDR1 as MGHDK and CDR2 as SYGVNS. The CDR3 runs 13 residues. Findings of the study overall: According to an earlier analysis, most TCR beta V segments yielded productive rearrangements about 87% or about 30% of the time.

Researchers ran the PCR with 60 Vbeta and 13 Jbeta primers. Some clones are missing from TCRdb's copy, which holds only in-frame ones; the method was immunoSEQ multiplex PCR. The table records some 150,000 clones, about 74% of them present only once. As for this clone: What it binds is unknown.

Sequencing input: PBMCs. This receptor was obtained from a woman between 35 and 50 years old in good health and CMV-seronegative. V is TRBV25-1 and J is TRBJ1-2; D unclear. The CDR3, as DNA: TGTGCCAGCAGTGAATATGACGGGGTTGGCTACACCTTC. This sequence encodes CASSEYDGVGYTF.